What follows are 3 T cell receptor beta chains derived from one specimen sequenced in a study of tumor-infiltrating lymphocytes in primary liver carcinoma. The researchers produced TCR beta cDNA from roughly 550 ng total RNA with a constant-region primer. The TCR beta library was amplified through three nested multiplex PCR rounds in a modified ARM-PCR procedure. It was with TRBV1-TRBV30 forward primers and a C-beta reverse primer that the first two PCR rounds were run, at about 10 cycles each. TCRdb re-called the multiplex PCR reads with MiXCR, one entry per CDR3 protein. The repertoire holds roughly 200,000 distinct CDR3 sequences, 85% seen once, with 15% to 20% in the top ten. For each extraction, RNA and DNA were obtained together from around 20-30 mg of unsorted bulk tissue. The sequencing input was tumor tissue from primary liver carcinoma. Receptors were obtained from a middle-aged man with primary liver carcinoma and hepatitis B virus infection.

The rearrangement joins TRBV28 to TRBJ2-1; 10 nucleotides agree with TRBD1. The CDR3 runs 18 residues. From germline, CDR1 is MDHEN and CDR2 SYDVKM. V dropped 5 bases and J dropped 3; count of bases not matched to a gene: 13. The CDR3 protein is CASSGYGPGTGVYNEQFF. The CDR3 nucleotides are TGTGCCAGCAGTGGCTACGGACCCGGGACAGGGGTCTACAATGAGCAGTTCTTC.

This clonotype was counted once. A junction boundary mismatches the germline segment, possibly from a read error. CDR3 region: CASSFGTNAEAFF. CDR3 DNA sequence: TGTGCCAGCAGCTTCGGGACGAACGCTGAAGCTTTCTTT. The chain couples TRBV7-2 to TRBJ1-1, with D possibly being TRBD1 (5 bases). This CDR3 comprises 13 residues. Germline assignment: CDR1 SGHTA and CDR2 FQGNSA. The whole variable domain, remainder taken from reference TRBV7-2 and TRBJ1-1, is GAGVSQSPSNKVTEKGKDVELRCDPISGHTALYWYRQSLGQGLEFLIYFQGNSAPDKSGLPSDRFSAERTGGSVSTLTIQRTQQEDSAVYLCASSFGTNAEAFFGQGTRLTVV.

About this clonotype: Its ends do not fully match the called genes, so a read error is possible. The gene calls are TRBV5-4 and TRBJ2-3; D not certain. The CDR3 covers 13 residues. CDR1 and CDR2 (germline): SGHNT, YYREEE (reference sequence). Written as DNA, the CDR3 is TGTGCCAGCAGCTTCAGGAGCACAGTTACGCAGTATTTT. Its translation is CASSFRSTVTQYF.